The 15 T cell receptor beta chains listed next were all sequenced from one sample in a study of Ad26.COV2.S vaccination and SARS-CoV-2 variants. Method: immunoSEQ multiplex PCR; TCRdb's copy keeps in-frame clones and lacks some. Of more than 85,000 clones listed, 80% are singletons. The source material was peripheral blood, sampled after recovery from COVID-19. The origin of the receptors is a human donor who had recovered from COVID-19.

This chain connects TRBV29-1 to TRBJ1-2; 8 nucleotides match TRBD1. Trimming took 3 bases from V and 1 from J; bases not matched to a gene: 19. The CDR3 contains 19 residues. Per germline, CDR1 SQVTM and CDR2 ANQGSEA. The CDR3 DNA reads TGCAGCGTTGAGGCCCCCCGCCACACCGGACAGGGCATTAACTATGGCTACACCTTC. It translates to CSVEAPRHTGQGINYGYTF.

The CDR3 protein is CASSLDLAGGREQFF. CDR3 nucleotides: TGTGCCAGCAGCTTAGACCTAGCGGGGGGGCGGGAGCAGTTCTTC. The chain links TRBV11-2 to TRBJ2-1, with 12 bases identical to TRBD2. This CDR3 has 15 residues. CDR1 is SGHAT and CDR2 is FQNNGV in the germline V gene. After removal of 0 bases from V and 10 bases from J, the junction contained 4 bases not matched to a gene.

The chain uses TRBV29-1 and TRBJ2-3; D is ambiguous. There are 12 residues in the CDR3. Per the germline V gene, CDR1 is SQVTM and CDR2 is ANQGSEA. Trimming took 4 bases from V and 4 from J, leaving 9 bases between them. The CDR3 region is CSVGTGPDTQYF. The CDR3 DNA follows: TGCAGCGTTGGTACCGGGCCAGATACGCAGTATTTT.

The V call is TRBV6-2 or TRBV6-3, the J call TRBJ1-1; perhaps TRBD1 as D (6 bases). The germline V gene has CDR1 MNHEY and CDR2 SVGEGT. V lost 5 bases to trimming and J lost 6 bases, with 19 bases between them. This CDR3 has 15 amino acids. Here the CDR3 DNA reads TGTGCCAGCAGTCCACGAGGGGGAGGTAGCGCTGAAGCTTTCTTT. Translation gives CASSPRGGGSAEAFF.

This chain joins TRBV7-9 and TRBJ2-2; TRBD2 might be the D (7 bases). The ends were cut back, 5 bases at V and 0 bases at J, with 19 bases in the middle. Germline values: CDR1 SEHNR, CDR2 FQNEAQ (reference sequence). This CDR3 has 18 amino acids. CDR3 loop: CASSTPLGGLANTGELFF. The CDR3 region has the DNA TGTGCCAGCAGCACTCCCCTGGGGGGGCTTGCGAACACCGGGGAGCTGTTTTTT.

Only a few counts were recorded for this clone. The chain's CDR3 is CASSTGGEYGYTF. The CDR3 DNA is TGTGCCAGCAGCACAGGGGGGGAATATGGCTACACCTTC. The gene calls are TRBV7-3 and TRBJ1-2; 8 nucleotides agree with TRBD1. The V segment lost 5 bases and the J segment 5 bases; nucleotides outside the gene matches: 4. Germline-derived CDR1 and CDR2 are SGHTA and FQGTGA. The CDR3 sequence is 13 residues long.

The chain carries TRBV9 and TRBJ2-3; tentative D call: TRBD2 (5 bases). Trimming cost V 7 bases and J 4 bases, with 13 bases left between them. CDR1 is SGDLS, CDR2 YYNGEE, per germline. The CDR3 length is 13 residues. The CDR3 DNA follows: TGTGCCAGCGGCCCCGGGAACGCAGATACGCAGTATTTT. Encoded protein: CASGPGNADTQYF. Based on the CDR3 plus reference TRBV9 and TRBJ2-3, the full variable domain is DSGVTQTPKHLITATGQRVTLRCSPRSGDLSVYWYQQSLDQGLQFLIQYYNGEERAKGNILERFSAQQFPDLHSELNLSSLELGDSALYFCASGPGNADTQYFGPGTRLTVL.

The chain combines TRBV5-6 with TRBJ2-7; D is possibly TRBD1 (7 bases). Germline CDR1 reads SGHDT; CDR2 reads YYEEEE. The CDR3 covers 13 residues. The germline V and J ends were trimmed by 6 bases and 3 bases, with 13 bases remaining between them. CDR3 region: CASTAGQHYEQYF. The CDR3 coding sequence is TGTGCCAGCACGGCGGGACAGCACTACGAGCAGTACTTC. Variable domain in full (rest from reference TRBV5-6 and TRBJ2-7): DAGVTQSPTHLIKTRGQQVTLRCSPKSGHDTVSWYQQALGQGPQFIFQYYEEEERQRGNFPDRFSGHQFPNYSSELNVNALLLGDSALYLCASTAGQHYEQYFGPGTRLTVT.

The chain uses TRBV5-6 and TRBJ2-5; 9 positions match TRBD1. Germline values: CDR1 SGHDT, CDR2 YYEEEE. The CDR3 runs 14 residues. V shed 4 bases, J shed 5 bases, and the junction held 6 bases outside the gene matches. DNA of the CDR3: TGTGCCAGCAGCCTGGACAGGGGTGGGGAGACCCAGTACTTC. Its translation is CASSLDRGGETQYF.

V usage is TRBV7-6 and J usage is TRBJ1-1; 7 bases align to TRBD1. The CDR3 extends over 16 amino acids. The J segment lost 3 bases and the V segment lost 4 bases, leaving 11 bases of the junction unmatched. Germline V gene sequence: CDR1 SGHVS, CDR2 FNYEAQ. CDR3 nucleotides: TGTGCCAGCAGCTACGGGACAGCCCCTTGGGACACTGAAGCTTTCTTT. Amino acids: CASSYGTAPWDTEAFF.

The chain joins TRBV2 to TRBJ2-1; D possibly corresponds to TRBD2 (5 bases). This CDR3 region has 12 residues. Germline assignment: CDR1 SNHLY and CDR2 FYNNEI. The V end was cut by 4 bases, the J end by 7 bases, with 8 bases between. The CDR3 nucleotides are TGTGCCAGCAGTGCGAGGGCGAATGAGCAGTTCTTC. It codes for CASSARANEQFF.

The chain employs TRBV19 and TRBJ2-7, with D possibly being TRBD1 or TRBD2 (6 bases each). V was cut by 6 bases and J by 5 bases, with 14 bases left in between. The CDR3 is made up of 13 amino acids. Germline-derived CDR1 and CDR2 are LNHDA and SQIVND (reference sequence). The CDR3 DNA is TGTGCCAGTAGCCCCCGAGGGGGGAACGAGCAGTACTTC. This codes for CASSPRGGNEQYF.

J is TRBJ2-1 and V is TRBV7-9; the D gene is possibly TRBD1 (6 bases). Trimming took off 2 bases at V and 6 bases at J, with 14 bases between the two ends. The CDR3 is 15 residues long. CDR1 is SEHNR and CDR2 is FQNEAQ in the germline V gene (reference sequence). CDR3 region: CASSLSRDTPNEQFF. Written as DNA, the CDR3 is TGTGCCAGCAGCTTAAGCCGGGACACCCCCAATGAGCAGTTCTTC.

The rearrangement links TRBV5-1 to TRBJ1-6; D is unclear. The CDR3 totals 15 residues. CDR1 and CDR2 from the germline V gene are SGHRS and YFSETQ. The V end was cut by 0 bases, the J end by 7 bases, with 11 bases between. DNA for the CDR3: TGCGCCAGCAGCTTGGACTCCGGAGAAAATTCACCCCTCCACTTT. Protein: CASSLDSGENSPLHF.

This chain connects TRBV9 to TRBJ2-1, with 10 bases fitting TRBD1. Germline V gene sequence: CDR1 SGDLS, CDR2 YYNGEE. J lost 7 bases, V lost 3 bases, and 7 bases had no gene match. This CDR3 contains 15 residues. The CDR3 region is CASSAGTGVWNEQFF. Written as DNA, the CDR3 is TGTGCCAGCAGCGCAGGGACAGGGGTTTGGAATGAGCAGTTCTTC.